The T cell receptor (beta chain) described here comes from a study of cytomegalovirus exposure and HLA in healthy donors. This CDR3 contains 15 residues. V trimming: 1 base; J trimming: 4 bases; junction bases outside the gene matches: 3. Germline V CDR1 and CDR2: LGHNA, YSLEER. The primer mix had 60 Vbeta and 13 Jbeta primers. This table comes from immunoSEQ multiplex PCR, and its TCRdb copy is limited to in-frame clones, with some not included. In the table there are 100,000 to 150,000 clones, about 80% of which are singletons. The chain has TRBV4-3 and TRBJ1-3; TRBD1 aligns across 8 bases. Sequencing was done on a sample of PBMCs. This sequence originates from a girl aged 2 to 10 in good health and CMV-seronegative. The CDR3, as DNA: TGCGCCAGCAGCCAAGGGACAGGGCCGGGAAACACCATATATTTT. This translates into CASSQGTGPGNTIYF.